Included here is one T cell receptor beta chain sequence, with context. Germline V lookup: CDR1 MRHNA, CDR2 SNTAGT. This CDR3 spans 15 amino acids. The J segment lost 3 bases and the V segment lost 5 bases, leaving 6 bases of the junction unmatched. Clones were read by immunoSEQ multiplex PCR, and TCRdb kept only the in-frame ones, dropping some. The sample has 60,000 or so clones, approximately 80% seen once. This sample is drawn from a study of radiation and T cells in renal cell carcinoma. Time point denoted: blood 4 weeks post-SBRT, at nephrectomy. Regarding treatment: 15 Gy SBRT to primary tumor, nephrectomy 4 weeks later. Nephrectomy followed 15 Gy stereotactic body radiation by 4 weeks. Serial blood draws occurred at baseline and 2 and 4 weeks post-SBRT. This renal cell carcinoma was of the clear cell type.

V and J are TRBV6-4 and TRBJ1-4; TRBD1 matches 7 bases. The starting material was blood, obtained from a patient whose treatment included radiotherapy and nephrectomy. The sequence was obtained from a man between 60 and 75 years old with renal cell carcinoma. Here the CDR3 DNA reads TGTGCCAGCAGTTCCCGGGACAGCTCTAATGAAAAACTGTTTTTT. The encoded protein is CASSSRDSSNEKLFF.